This T cell receptor beta chain was obtained from a study of human T cells and chemical hapten exposure. Across the whole study: 2% DPC applied to a roughly 2 cm by roughly 2 cm arm area sensitized donors.

This sample's time point: patch test 3, about 24 weeks after DPC sensitization. Noted treatment: therapeutic diphenylcyclopropenone sensitization with weekly scalp DPC. TCRdb reprocessed the RACE reads via MiXCR and lists one record per CDR3 protein. Altogether about 190,000 distinct CDR3 sequences are present, under 30% being singletons, with the ten largest covering 2% to 2.5%. Germline V lookup: CDR1 SQVTM, CDR2 ANQGSEA. V was trimmed by 4 bases and J by 0 bases, leaving 10 bases between them. The CDR3 runs 14 residues. The chain recombines TRBV29-1 with TRBJ2-1; D unresolved. This TCR derives from a woman in her thirties or forties with alopecia areata. Some clones in this sample may be carry-over from other donors' samples. This material consisted of whole blood, taken in connection with sensitization to the hapten diphenylcyclopropenone (DPC). The CDR3 protein is CSVVLPASYNEQFF. The CDR3 DNA sequence: TGCAGCGTTGTTCTCCCCGCCTCCTACAATGAGCAGTTCTTC.